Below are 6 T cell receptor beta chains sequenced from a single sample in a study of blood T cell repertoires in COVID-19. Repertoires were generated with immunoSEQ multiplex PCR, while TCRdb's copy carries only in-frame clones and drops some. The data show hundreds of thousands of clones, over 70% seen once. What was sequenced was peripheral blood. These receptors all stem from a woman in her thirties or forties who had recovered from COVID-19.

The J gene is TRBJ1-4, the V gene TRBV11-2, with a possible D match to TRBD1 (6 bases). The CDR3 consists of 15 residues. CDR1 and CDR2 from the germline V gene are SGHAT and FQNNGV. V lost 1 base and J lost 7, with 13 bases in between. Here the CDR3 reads CASSLVGRGAEKLFF. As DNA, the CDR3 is TGTGCCAGCAGCTTAGTCGGCAGGGGAGCTGAAAAACTGTTTTTT.

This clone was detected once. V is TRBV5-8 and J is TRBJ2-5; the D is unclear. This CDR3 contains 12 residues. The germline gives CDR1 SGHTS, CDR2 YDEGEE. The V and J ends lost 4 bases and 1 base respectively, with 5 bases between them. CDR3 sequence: CASSLLQETQYF. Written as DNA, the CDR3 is TGTGCCAGCAGCCTTCTCCAAGAGACCCAGTACTTC.

The CDR3 DNA sequence: TGTGCTAGTGGTTTCCCACGAGGGGGACAGGGGGTTAGTACAGATACGCAGTATTTT. Residues: CASGFPRGGQGVSTDTQYF. V usage is TRBV12-5 and J usage is TRBJ2-3, with TRBD1 matching over 11 bases. J lost 3 bases, V lost 3 bases, and 14 bases had no gene match. The CDR3 is made up of 19 amino acids. CDR1 is LGHNT, CDR2 FRNRAP, per germline.

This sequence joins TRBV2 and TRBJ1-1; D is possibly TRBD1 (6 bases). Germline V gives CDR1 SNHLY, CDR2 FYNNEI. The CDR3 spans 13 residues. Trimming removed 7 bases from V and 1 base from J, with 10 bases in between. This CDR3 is CASTRGTNTEAFF. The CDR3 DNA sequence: TGTGCCAGCACTAGGGGGACGAACACTGAAGCTTTCTTT.

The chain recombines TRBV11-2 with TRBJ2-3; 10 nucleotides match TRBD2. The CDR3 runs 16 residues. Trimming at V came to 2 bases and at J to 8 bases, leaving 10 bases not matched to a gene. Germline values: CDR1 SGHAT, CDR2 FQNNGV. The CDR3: CASSLNQRGGQGTQYF. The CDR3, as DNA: TGTGCCAGCAGCTTAAACCAGCGGGGGGGCCAAGGTACGCAGTATTTT.

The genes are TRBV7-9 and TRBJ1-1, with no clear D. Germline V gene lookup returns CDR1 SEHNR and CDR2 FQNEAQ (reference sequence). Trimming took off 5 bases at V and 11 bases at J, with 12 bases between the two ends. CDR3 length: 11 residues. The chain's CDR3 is CASSPAHRAFF. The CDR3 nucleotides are TGTGCCAGCAGCCCCGCTCACCGGGCTTTCTTT.